These T cell receptor beta chains were read from a single sample in a study of T-cell memory formation after mild COVID-19. TCRdb reprocessed the 5' RACE reads via MiXCR and lists one record per CDR3 protein. Among 100,000 to 150,000 distinct CDR3 sequences listed, about 5.9% were seen once. The sequencing sample was made of PBMCs or a T cell subset sorted from them (not recorded which). All receptors derive from an adult woman who had mild COVID-19 (a few samples of this study predate the infection). Cell type and time point are not known. CDR3s include the opening cysteine and the closing phenylalanine or tryptophan. Fields, in order: D gene, J gene, V gene, CDR3 protein. A D gene is named only where the DNA matches it firmly.

D gene: .; J gene: TRBJ2-7; V gene: TRBV12-3/TRBV12-4; CDR3 protein: CASSSRWPGDYEQYF
D gene: .; J gene: TRBJ1-2; V gene: TRBV5-5; CDR3 protein: CASSFRLLSGEGGYTF
D gene: .; J gene: TRBJ1-4; V gene: TRBV3-1; CDR3 protein: CASSQDPGINEKLFF
D gene: TRBD2; J gene: TRBJ2-1; V gene: TRBV7-6; CDR3 protein: CASSLSGRSNEQFF
D gene: TRBD1; J gene: TRBJ1-2; V gene: TRBV5-5; CDR3 protein: CASSLGGTGGNYGYTF
D gene: TRBD1; J gene: TRBJ1-2; V gene: TRBV7-9; CDR3 protein: CASSSTGDIGYTF
D gene: .; J gene: TRBJ2-7; V gene: TRBV3-1; CDR3 protein: CASSQLGARDEQYF
D gene: .; J gene: TRBJ2-5; V gene: TRBV11-1; CDR3 protein: CASSLISRNEETQYF
D gene: TRBD2; J gene: TRBJ2-1; V gene: TRBV7-9; CDR3 protein: CASSLKSSRGGSEQFF
D gene: .; J gene: TRBJ1-1; V gene: TRBV7-6; CDR3 protein: CASSTPGTGNTEAFF
D gene: TRBD2; J gene: TRBJ2-3; V gene: TRBV19; CDR3 protein: CASSILAGGTDTQYF
D gene: TRBD2; J gene: TRBJ2-3; V gene: TRBV16; CDR3 protein: CASSQSGTTPRIATQYF
D gene: .; J gene: TRBJ1-5; V gene: TRBV7-2; CDR3 protein: CASSLDGTRQYQPQHF
D gene: TRBD2; J gene: TRBJ2-1; V gene: TRBV24-1; CDR3 protein: CATSDPEGLAGGGNEQFF